This TCR beta chain was sequenced in a study of cytomegalovirus exposure and HLA in healthy donors. Of note for this clone: The antigen remains unidentified.

General study findings and limits: CMV serostatus was the sole immune exposure data available.

PCR primers comprised 60 Vbeta and 13 Jbeta primers. Sequencing was performed with immunoSEQ multiplex PCR; in TCRdb, only in-frame clones are kept and a portion is missing. The table has some 100,000 clones, around 74% seen once. This CDR3 has 14 residues. With 3 bases removed from V and 8 bases from J, the gap between germline ends came to 16 bases. The germline V gene encodes CDR1 KGHSH and CDR2 LQKENI. The chain is built from TRBV18 and TRBJ1-2, with D possibly being TRBD1 (6 bases). The sequence was obtained from a woman between 65 and 79 years old in good health and CMV-seropositive. The sample consisted of PBMCs. The CDR3 DNA follows: TGTGCCAGCTCACCCCGGGACAAGGCACGGGGCTACACCTTC. Its translation is CASSPRDKARGYTF.